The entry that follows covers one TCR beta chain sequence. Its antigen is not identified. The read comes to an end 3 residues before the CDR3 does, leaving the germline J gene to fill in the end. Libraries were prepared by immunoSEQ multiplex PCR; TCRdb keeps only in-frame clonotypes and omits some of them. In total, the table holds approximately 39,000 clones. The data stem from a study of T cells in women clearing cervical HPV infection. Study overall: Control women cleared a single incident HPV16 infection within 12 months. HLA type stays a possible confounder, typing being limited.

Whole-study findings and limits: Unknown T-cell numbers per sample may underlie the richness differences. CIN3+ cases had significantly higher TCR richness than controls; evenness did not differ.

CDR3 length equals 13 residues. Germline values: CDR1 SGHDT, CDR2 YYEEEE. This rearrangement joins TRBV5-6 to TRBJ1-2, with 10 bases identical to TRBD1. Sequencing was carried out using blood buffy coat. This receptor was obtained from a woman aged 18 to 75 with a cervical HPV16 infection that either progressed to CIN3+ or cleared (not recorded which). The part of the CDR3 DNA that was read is TGTGCCAGCAGAGCCGGGACAGGGGAAGGC. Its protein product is CASRAGTGEG. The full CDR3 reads CASRAGTGEGYTF.